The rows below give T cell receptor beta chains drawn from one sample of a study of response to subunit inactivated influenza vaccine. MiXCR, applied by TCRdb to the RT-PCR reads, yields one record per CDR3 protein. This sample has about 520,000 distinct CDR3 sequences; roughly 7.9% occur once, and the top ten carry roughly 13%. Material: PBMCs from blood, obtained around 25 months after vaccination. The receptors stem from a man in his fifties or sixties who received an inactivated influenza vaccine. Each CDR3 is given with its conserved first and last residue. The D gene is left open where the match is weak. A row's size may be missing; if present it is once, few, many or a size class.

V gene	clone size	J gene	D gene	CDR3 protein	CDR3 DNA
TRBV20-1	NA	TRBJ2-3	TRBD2	CSARDPLAVGVGDTQYF	TGCAGTGCTAGAGATCCCCTAGCGGTCGGTGTAGGAGATACGCAGTATTTT
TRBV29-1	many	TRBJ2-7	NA	CSAQDSSEQYF	TGCAGCGCACAGGATTCTTCCGAGCAGTACTTC
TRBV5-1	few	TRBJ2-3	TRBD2	CASSFSAGGTYPQYF	TGCGCCAGCAGCTTTTCAGCGGGAGGGACATATCCGCAGTATTTT
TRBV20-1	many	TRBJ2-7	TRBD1	CSARDQTGPVF	TGCAGTGCTAGGGACCAGACAGGGCCAGTATTC
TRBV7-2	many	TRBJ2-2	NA	CASSLVSGKLFF	TGTGCCAGCAGCTTAGTTTCGGGGAAGCTGTTTTTT
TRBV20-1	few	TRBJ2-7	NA	CSARGLQAAASEQYF	TGCAGTGCTAGGGGCTTACAGGCTGCTGCCAGCGAGCAGTACTTC
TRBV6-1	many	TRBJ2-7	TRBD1	CASRTGTAYEQYF	TGTGCCAGCAGGACTGGGACAGCCTACGAGCAGTACTTC
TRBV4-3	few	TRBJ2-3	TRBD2	CASSQAGGRHTDTQYF	TGCGCCAGCAGCCAAGCTGGCGGGAGGCACACAGATACGCAGTATTTT
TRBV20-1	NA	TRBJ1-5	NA	CSARELGRGNQPQHF	TGCAGTGCTAGAGAATTGGGCCGCGGTAATCAGCCCCAGCATTTT
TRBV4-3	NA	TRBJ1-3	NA	CASSQVGERNTIYF	TGCGCCAGCAGCCAAGTTGGGGAGAGGAACACCATATATTTT
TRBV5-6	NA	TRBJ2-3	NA	CASSLEISSGDTQYF	TGTGCCAGCAGCTTGGAAATATCATCGGGGGATACGCAGTATTTT
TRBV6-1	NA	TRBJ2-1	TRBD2	CASRSTGTSSYNEQFF	TGTGCCAGCAGGTCGACCGGGACTAGCTCCTACAATGAGCAGTTCTTC
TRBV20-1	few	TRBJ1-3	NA	CSARPSGNTIYF	TGCAGTGCTAGGCCTTCTGGAAACACCATATATTTT
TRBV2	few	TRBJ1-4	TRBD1	CAGRTGMSEKLFF	TGTGCCGGACGGACAGGGATGTCCGAAAAACTGTTTTTT
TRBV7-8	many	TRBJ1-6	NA	CASSRQPQPPLHF	TGTGCCAGCAGCCGACAGCCCCAACCACCCCTCCACTTT
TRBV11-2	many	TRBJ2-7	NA	CASSLSIRTISTYEQYF	TGTGCCAGCAGCTTGAGCATCCGGACGATATCAACCTACGAGCAGTACTTC
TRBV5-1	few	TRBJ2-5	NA	CAITFEGTQYF	TGCGCCATCACTTTTGAAGGGACCCAGTACTTC
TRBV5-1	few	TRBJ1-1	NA	CASSFQQAWDTEAFF	TGCGCCAGCAGTTTCCAACAGGCATGGGACACTGAAGCTTTCTTT
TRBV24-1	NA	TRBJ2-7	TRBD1	CATSTTGGNYEQYF	TGTGCCACCAGTACGACAGGGGGCAACTACGAGCAGTACTTC
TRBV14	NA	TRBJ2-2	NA	CASSHLWGGSNTGELFF	TGTGCCAGCAGCCATCTTTGGGGGGGCTCAAACACCGGGGAGCTGTTTTTT
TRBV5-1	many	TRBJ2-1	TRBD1	CASSSRDRGLFF	TGCGCCAGCAGCTCCCGGGACAGGGGTCTGTTCTTC
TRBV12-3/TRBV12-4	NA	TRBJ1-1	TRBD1	CASSETGAHREAFF	TGTGCCAGCAGTGAGACAGGGGCACATCGGGAAGCTTTCTTT
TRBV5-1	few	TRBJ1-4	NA	CASSPGGTQNEKLFF	TGCGCCAGCAGCCCGGGTGGGACACAGAATGAAAAACTGTTTTTT
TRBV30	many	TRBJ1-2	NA	CASAGQTGGYTF	TGTGCCTCCGCGGGACAAACGGGTGGCTACACCTTC
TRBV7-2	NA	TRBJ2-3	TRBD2	CASSSRGSMTDTQYF	TGTGCCAGCAGCTCCCGCGGGAGTATGACAGATACGCAGTATTTT
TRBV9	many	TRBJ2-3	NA	CASSVDGRTDTQYF	TGTGCCAGCAGCGTAGATGGCCGCACAGATACGCAGTATTTT
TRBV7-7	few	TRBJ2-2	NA	CASSQDRSGELFF	TGTGCTAGCAGCCAGGACAGAAGCGGGGAGCTGTTTTTT
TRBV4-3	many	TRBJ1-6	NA	CASSQGDNSPLHF	TGCGCCAGCAGCCAAGGGGATAATTCACCCCTCCACTTT
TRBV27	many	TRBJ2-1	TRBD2	CASSPSGGNYNEQFF	TGTGCCAGCAGCCCAAGCGGGGGCAATTACAATGAGCAGTTCTTC
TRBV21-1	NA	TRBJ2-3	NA	CASSKPAGTRDTQYF	TGTGCCAGCAGCAAACCAGCGGGGACCCGAGATACGCAGTATTTT
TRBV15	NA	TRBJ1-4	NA	CATHRASTNEKLFF	TGTGCCACCCACCGGGCCTCAACTAATGAAAAACTGTTTTTT
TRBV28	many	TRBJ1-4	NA	CASSLGRTRTKLFF	TGTGCCAGCAGTTTAGGGAGGACCCGGACAAAACTGTTTTTT
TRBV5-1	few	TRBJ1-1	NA	CASSLAGSVGSEAFF	TGCGCCAGCAGCTTGGCCGGTTCTGTTGGCTCTGAAGCTTTCTTT
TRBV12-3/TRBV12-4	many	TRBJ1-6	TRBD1	CASSLGGQGSDSPLHF	TGTGCCAGCAGTTTAGGGGGACAGGGTTCGGATTCACCCCTCCACTTT
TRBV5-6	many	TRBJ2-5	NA	CASSSEGKIKETQYF	TGTGCCAGCAGCTCGGAGGGAAAAATCAAAGAGACCCAGTACTTC
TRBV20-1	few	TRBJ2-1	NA	CSARGGGYDEQFF	TGCAGTGCTAGAGGAGGTGGTTACGATGAGCAGTTCTTC
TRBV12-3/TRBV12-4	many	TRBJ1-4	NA	CASSQSGEKLFF	TGTGCCAGCAGTCAGTCGGGGGAAAAACTGTTTTTT
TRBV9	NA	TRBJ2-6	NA	CASSVGGGANVLTF	TGTGCCAGCAGCGTAGGTGGTGGGGCCAACGTCCTGACTTTC
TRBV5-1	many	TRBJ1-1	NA	CASSLSQGRYEAFF	TGCGCCAGCAGCTTGAGTCAGGGGCGTTATGAAGCTTTCTTT
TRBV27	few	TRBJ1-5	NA	CASSLKAAVWDQPQHF	TGTGCCAGCAGTTTAAAAGCGGCAGTCTGGGATCAGCCCCAGCATTTT
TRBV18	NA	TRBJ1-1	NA	CASSPQEGTNTEAFF	TGTGCCAGCTCACCGCAAGAGGGGACGAACACTGAAGCTTTCTTT
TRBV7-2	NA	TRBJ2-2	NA	CASSPAGSGELFF	TGTGCCAGCAGCCCGGCCGGTTCCGGGGAGCTGTTTTTT
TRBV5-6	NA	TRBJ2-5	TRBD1	CASSFYDRGLGETQYF	TGTGCCAGCAGCTTCTATGACAGGGGCCTAGGAGAGACCCAGTACTTC